This T cell receptor (beta chain) came from a study of preoperative IRX-2 immunotherapy in early breast cancer. Treatment specified: preoperative locoregional IRX-2 cytokine immunotherapy. This phase Ib study tested locoregional IRX-2 cytokine immunotherapy given before surgery. TCRdb's copy holds only in-frame clones and misses some; the assay was immunoSEQ multiplex PCR. This sample has over 30,000 clones; approximately 89% occur once, and the top ten carry around 1.6%. This clone was detected only once. The sample here was tumor tissue, taken after IRX-2 immunotherapy. The TCR was taken from a human donor with breast cancer.

The CDR3 nucleotides are TGTGCCAGCAGCGACAGGGTGAGGGACGAGCAGTACGTC. This translates into CASSDRVRDEQYV. This chain links TRBV6-4 with TRBJ2-7, with 7 bases that match TRBD1. V lost 6 bases, J lost 5 bases, and 7 bases stayed unmatched. The CDR3 is 13 amino acids. Germline CDR1 reads MRHNA; CDR2 reads SNTAGT.